This T cell receptor beta chain was found in a study of T-cell reconstitution after alpha-beta-depleted transplantation in children. General study findings and limits: Expanded clones from the graft, numbering several hundred, reportedly supplied alpha-beta T cells about two months after transplant. Recipient T cells and thymic progenitors that survived were the source of the high TCRbeta diversity seen at day 60 in some patients. Once a year had passed after transplant, T-cell counts and diversity came mostly from newly produced T cells.

Preparing the TCRbeta library involved the use of unique molecular identifiers. A single record per CDR3 protein comes from TCRdb applying MiXCR to the PCR reads. This repertoire shows about 130,000 distinct CDR3 sequences, more than 9.5% found once; its top ten account for 24%. This clonotype was observed a few times. The target antigen is unknown. Sequenced material: PBMCs, mostly from graft donor cells, taken 180 days after TCRalphabeta/CD19-depleted stem cell transplant. This TCR came from a girl under three years old who had a stem cell transplant for combined immunodeficiency, so the T cells may come from the graft donor.

CDR3 amino acids: CASSLKQTVGYTF. The CDR3 coding sequence is TGTGCCAGCAGCTTAAAGCAGACTGTTGGCTACACCTTC. The chain couples TRBV7-2 to TRBJ1-2; D gene unclear. The CDR3 has 13 residues. Germline-derived CDR1 and CDR2 are SGHTA and FQGNSA. V lost 2 bases and J 7 bases, leaving 11 bases between the germline ends.